The entry below describes one TCR beta chain. Its cognate antigen is unknown. The data derive from a study of cytomegalovirus exposure and HLA in healthy donors. Study conclusions and caveats: Among TCR sequences, most were rare, though some public TCRs appeared in many donors. Earlier analysis looked at TCR beta V segments, and most were productive about 90% or about 30% of the time.

Unmatched junction bases numbered 4, after V lost 4 bases and J lost 1 base. Germline V gene data show CDR1 as SGDLS and CDR2 as YYNGEE. The CDR3 extends over 14 amino acids. 60 Vbeta and 13 Jbeta primers were used in PCR. The repertoire was sequenced with immunoSEQ multiplex PCR; TCRdb's copy has only in-frame clones and lacks some. This table has 190,000 or so clones, 75% to 85% appearing once. The chain is built from TRBV9 and TRBJ1-1; 7 bases agree with TRBD1. The specimen was PBMCs. This clonotype originated in a boy between 5 and 17 years old in good health and CMV-seronegative. The CDR3 bases are TGTGCCAGCAGCATAGGGACAGCGAACACTGAAGCTTTCTTT. Residues: CASSIGTANTEAFF.